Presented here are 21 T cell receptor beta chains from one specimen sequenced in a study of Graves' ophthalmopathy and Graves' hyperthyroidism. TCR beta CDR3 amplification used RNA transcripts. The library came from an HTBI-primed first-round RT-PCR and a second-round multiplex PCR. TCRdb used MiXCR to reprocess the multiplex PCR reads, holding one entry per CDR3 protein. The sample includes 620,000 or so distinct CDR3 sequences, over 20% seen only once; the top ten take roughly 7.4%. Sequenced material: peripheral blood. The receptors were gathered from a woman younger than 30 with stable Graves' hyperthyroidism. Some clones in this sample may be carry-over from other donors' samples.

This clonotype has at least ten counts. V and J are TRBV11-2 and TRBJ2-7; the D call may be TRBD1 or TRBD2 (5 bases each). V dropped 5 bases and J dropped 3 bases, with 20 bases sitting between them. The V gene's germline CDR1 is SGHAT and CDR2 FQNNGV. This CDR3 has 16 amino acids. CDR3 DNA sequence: TGTGCCAGCAGCGCTGCCGGGGCGGGCATGGGCTACGAGCAGTACTTC. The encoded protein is CASSAAGAGMGYEQYF. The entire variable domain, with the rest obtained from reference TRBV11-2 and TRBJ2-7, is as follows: EAGVAQSPRYKIIEKRQSVAFWCNPISGHATLYWYQQILGQGPKLLIQFQNNGVVDDSQLPKDRFSAERLKGVDSTLKIQPAKLEDSAVYLCASSAAGAGMGYEQYFGPGTRLTVT.

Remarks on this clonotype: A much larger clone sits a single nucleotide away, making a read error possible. The CDR3 is CASSPGGNGFTF. The CDR3, as DNA: TGTGCCAGCAGTCCAGGGGGCAATGGCTTCACCTTC. The genes are TRBV12-3 or TRBV12-4 and TRBJ1-2; 8 bases line up with TRBD1. This CDR3 is 12 amino acids long.

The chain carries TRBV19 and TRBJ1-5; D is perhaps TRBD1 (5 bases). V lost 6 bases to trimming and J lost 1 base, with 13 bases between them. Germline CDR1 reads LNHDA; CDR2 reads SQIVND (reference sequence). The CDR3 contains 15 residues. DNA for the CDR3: TGTGCCAGTAGGCCGACGGGGACGAGCAATCAGCCCCAGCATTTT. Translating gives CASRPTGTSNQPQHF.

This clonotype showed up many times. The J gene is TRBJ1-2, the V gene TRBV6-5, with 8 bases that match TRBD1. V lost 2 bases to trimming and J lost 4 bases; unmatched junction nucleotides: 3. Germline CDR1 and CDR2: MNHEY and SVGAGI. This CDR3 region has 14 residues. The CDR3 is CASSYRTGSYGYTF. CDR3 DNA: TGTGCCAGCAGTTACCGGACAGGGAGCTATGGCTACACCTTC.

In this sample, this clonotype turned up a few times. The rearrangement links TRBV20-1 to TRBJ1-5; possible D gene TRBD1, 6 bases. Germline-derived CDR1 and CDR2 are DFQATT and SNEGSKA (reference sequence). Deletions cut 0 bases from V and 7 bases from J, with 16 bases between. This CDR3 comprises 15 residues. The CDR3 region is CSARDQGQNGQPQHF. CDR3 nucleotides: TGCAGTGCTAGAGATCAGGGGCAAAACGGGCAGCCCCAGCATTTT.

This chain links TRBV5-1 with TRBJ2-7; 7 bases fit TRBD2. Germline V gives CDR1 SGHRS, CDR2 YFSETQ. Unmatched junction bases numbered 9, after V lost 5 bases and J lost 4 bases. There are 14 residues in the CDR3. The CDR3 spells CASSPGGGVYEQYF. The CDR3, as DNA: TGCGCCAGCAGTCCAGGCGGGGGAGTGTACGAGCAGTACTTC. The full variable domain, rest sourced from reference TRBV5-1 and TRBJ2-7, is KAGVTQTPRYLIKTRGQQVTLSCSPISGHRSVSWYQQTPGQGLQFLFEYFSETQRNKGNFPGRFSGRQFSNSRSEMNVSTLELGDSALYLCASSPGGGVYEQYFGPGTRLTVT.

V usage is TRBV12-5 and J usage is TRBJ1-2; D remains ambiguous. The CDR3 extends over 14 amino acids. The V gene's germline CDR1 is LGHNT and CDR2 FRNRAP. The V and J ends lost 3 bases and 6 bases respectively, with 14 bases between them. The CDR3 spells CASGFEAYGDGYTF. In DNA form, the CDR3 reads TGTGCTAGTGGTTTTGAGGCTTATGGTGATGGCTACACCTTC.

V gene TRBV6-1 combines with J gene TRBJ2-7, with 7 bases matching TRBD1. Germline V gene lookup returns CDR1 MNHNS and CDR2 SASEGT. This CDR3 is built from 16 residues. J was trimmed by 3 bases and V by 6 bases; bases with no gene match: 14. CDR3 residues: CASRLRTGYRGYEQYF. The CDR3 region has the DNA TGTGCCAGCAGGCTACGGACAGGCTACCGCGGCTACGAGCAGTACTTC.

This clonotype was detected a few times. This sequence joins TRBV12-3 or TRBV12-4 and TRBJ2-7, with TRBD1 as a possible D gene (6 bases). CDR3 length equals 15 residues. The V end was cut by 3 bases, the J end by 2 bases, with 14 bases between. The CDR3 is CASSFRGTNPYEQYF. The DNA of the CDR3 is TGTGCCAGCAGTTTTAGGGGGACAAATCCCTACGAGCAGTACTTC.

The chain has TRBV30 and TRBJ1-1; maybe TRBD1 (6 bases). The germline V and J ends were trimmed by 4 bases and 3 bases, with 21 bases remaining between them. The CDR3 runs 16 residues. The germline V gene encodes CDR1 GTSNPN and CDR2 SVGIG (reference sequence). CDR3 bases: TGTGCCTGGAATCATGGGGGCAGGCGGTGGGACACTGAAGCTTTCTTT. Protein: CAWNHGGRRWDTEAFF.

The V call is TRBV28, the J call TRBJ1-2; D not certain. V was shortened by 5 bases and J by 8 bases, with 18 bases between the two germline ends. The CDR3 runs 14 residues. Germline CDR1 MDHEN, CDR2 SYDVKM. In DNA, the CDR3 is TGTGCCAGCAGTGACGCAACAGTTTCCTACGGCTACACCTTC. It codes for CASSDATVSYGYTF.

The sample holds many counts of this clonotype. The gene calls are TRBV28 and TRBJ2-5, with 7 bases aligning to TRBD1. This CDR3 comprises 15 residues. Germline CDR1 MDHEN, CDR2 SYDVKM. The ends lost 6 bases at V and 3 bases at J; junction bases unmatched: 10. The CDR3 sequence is CASRSIDRVEETQYF. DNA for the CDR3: TGTGCCAGCAGAAGTATAGACAGGGTGGAAGAGACCCAGTACTTC.

The CDR3 coding sequence is TGTGCCAGCCGATTAGCGGGGGCCGGGAGGGAGACCCAGTACTTC. Its protein product is CASRLAGAGRETQYF. This chain links TRBV12-3 or TRBV12-4 with TRBJ2-5, with 9 positions matching TRBD2. J was trimmed by 5 bases and V by 8 bases; bases with no gene match: 12. This CDR3 has 15 residues.

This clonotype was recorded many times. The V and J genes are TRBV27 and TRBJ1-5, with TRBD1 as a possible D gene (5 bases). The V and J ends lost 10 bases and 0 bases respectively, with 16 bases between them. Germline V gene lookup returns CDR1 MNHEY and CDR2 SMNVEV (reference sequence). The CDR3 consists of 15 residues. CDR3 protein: CATRRGDYSNQPQHF. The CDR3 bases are TGTGCCACCCGCCGGGGGGACTATAGCAATCAGCCCCAGCATTTT.

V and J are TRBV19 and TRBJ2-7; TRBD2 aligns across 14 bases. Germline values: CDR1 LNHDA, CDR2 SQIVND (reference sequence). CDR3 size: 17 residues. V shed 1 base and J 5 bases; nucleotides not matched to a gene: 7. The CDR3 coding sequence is TGTGCCAGTAGTATAGCCGGGACTAGCGGGAGTAGCGACGAGCAGTACTTC. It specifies CASSIAGTSGSSDEQYF.

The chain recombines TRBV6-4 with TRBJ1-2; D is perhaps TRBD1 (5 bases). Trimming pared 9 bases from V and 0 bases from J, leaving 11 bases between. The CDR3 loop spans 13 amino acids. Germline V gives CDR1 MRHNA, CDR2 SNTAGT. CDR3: CASGGYANYGYTF. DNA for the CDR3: TGTGCCAGTGGGGGGTATGCTAACTATGGCTACACCTTC.

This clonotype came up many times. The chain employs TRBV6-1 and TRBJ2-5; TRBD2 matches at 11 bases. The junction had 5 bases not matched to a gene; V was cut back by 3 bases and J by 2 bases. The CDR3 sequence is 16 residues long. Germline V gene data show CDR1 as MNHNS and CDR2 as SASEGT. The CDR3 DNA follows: TGTGCCAGCAGTGATGGTTGGACTAGCGGGCAAGAGACCCAGTACTTC. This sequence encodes CASSDGWTSGQETQYF.

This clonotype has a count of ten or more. The CDR3 bases are TGTGCCAGCAACGGAACCTTCCGGATCTCTGGAAACACCATATATTTT. Protein product: CASNGTFRISGNTIYF. The chain uses TRBV7-2 and TRBJ1-3; the D is unclear. Trimming took off 7 bases at V and 0 bases at J, with 16 bases between the two ends. Germline V gene data show CDR1 as SGHTA and CDR2 as FQGNSA. The CDR3 has 16 amino acids.

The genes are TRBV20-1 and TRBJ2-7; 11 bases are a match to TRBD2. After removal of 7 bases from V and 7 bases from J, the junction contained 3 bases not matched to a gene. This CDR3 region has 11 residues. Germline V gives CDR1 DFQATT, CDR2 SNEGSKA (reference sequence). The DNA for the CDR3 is TGCAGTGTAGCTAGCGGGAGGGAGCAGTACTTC. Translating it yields CSVASGREQYF.

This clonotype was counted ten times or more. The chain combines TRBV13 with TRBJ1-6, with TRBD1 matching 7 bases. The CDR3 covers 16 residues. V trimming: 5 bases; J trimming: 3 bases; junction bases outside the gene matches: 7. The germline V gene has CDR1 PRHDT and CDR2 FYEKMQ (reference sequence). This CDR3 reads CASSRMGQFYNSPLHF. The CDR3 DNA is TGTGCCAGCAGCCGAATGGGACAGTTCTATAATTCACCCCTCCACTTT.

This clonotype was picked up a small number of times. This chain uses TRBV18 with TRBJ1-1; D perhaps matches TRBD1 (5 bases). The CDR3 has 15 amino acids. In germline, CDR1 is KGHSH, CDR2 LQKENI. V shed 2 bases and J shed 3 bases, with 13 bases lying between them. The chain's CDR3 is CASSPSEGRDTEAFF. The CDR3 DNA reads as TGTGCCAGCTCACCATCGGAGGGGCGGGACACTGAAGCTTTCTTT.